The T cell receptor beta chain under discussion was sequenced for a study of blood T cell repertoires in COVID-19. Study as a whole: From the United States, Italy and Spain came samples of acute and convalescent COVID-19. PBMCs, B-cell-depleted T cells, or T cells were the source of the cDNA or gDNA that made up the material.

Per the authors' pipeline: From reference gene primer amplification, estimates of nucleated cell counts were derived. Clones were sequenced by immunoSEQ multiplex PCR, and TCRdb holds only the in-frame ones, with some missing. V, J and clone size are those of that table, while D and trimming were read from the DNA. The data show about 290,000 clones, with 86% seen just once and about 3% held by the top ten. V was trimmed by 0 bases and J by 9 bases, leaving 12 bases between them. CDR1 GTSNPN and CDR2 SVGIG come from the germline V gene (reference sequence). The CDR3 contains 13 residues. The sequence came from a woman aged 25 to 39 with active or convalescent COVID-19. The sequenced sample was peripheral blood. V usage is TRBV30 and J usage is TRBJ2-1, with D possibly being TRBD1 (5 bases). The CDR3 DNA sequence: TGTGCCTGGAGTGTCGCCAGGGTTGGTGAGCAGTTCTTC. Its translation: CAWSVARVGEQFF.